The rows below give T cell receptor beta chains drawn from one sample of a study of human T cells and chemical hapten exposure. One entry per CDR3 protein results from TCRdb running MiXCR on the RACE reads. Of roughly 380,000 distinct CDR3 sequences in the sample, roughly 4.8% were seen once. The sample consisted of whole blood, taken in connection with sensitization to the hapten diphenylcyclopropenone (DPC). The receptors here all came from a woman aged 45-65 years with alopecia areata. Some clones in this sample may be carry-over from other donors' samples. CDR3s include the opening cysteine and the closing phenylalanine or tryptophan. Each record gives: V gene, clone size, J gene, D gene, CDR3 protein, CDR3 DNA. D genes are given only for firm matches. Expanded clones get a size class; other rows say once, few or many, or leave the size out.

V: TRBV5-4
size: -
J: TRBJ1-2
D: -
CDR3: CASSSGQTGESGYTF
DNA: TGTGCCAGCAGCTCAGGACAGACGGGAGAGAGTGGCTACACCTTC

V: TRBV7-2
size: many
J: TRBJ2-3
D: TRBD2
CDR3: CASSLGGREGGTDTQYF
DNA: TGTGCCAGCAGCTTAGGCGGGCGGGAGGGCGGCACAGATACGCAGTATTTT

V: TRBV13
size: few
J: TRBJ2-3
D: TRBD2
CDR3: CASSSYGTSGGADTQYF
DNA: TGTGCCAGCAGCTCTTACGGGACTAGCGGGGGGGCAGATACGCAGTATTTT

V: TRBV13
size: -
J: TRBJ1-1
D: -
CDR3: CASSLGPASTEAFF
DNA: TGTGCCAGCAGCTTAGGCCCGGCCAGCACTGAAGCTTTCTTT

V: TRBV10-2
size: many
J: TRBJ2-5
D: TRBD1
CDR3: CASRRQGDLQETQYF
DNA: TGCGCCAGCAGAAGACAGGGGGACCTTCAAGAGACCCAGTACTTC

V: TRBV18
size: many
J: TRBJ2-3
D: -
CDR3: CASSPLAQSTDTQYF
DNA: TGTGCCAGCTCACCTCTAGCGCAGAGCACAGATACGCAGTATTTT

V: TRBV6-2/TRBV6-3
size: many
J: TRBJ2-7
D: -
CDR3: CASRGGTSYEQYF
DNA: TGTGCCAGCAGAGGGGGGACTTCCTACGAGCAGTACTTC

V: TRBV10-3
size: few
J: TRBJ2-3
D: TRBD1
CDR3: CAISGQVTDTQYF
DNA: TGTGCCATCAGCGGACAGGTCACAGATACGCAGTATTTT

V: TRBV2
size: few
J: TRBJ2-3
D: TRBD1
CDR3: CASTPLTRQGSTDTQYF
DNA: TGTGCCAGCACTCCCCTCACCAGACAGGGAAGCACAGATACGCAGTATTTT

V: TRBV4-3
size: -
J: TRBJ1-1
D: -
CDR3: CASSPLQGALAFF
DNA: TGCGCCAGCAGCCCGCTACAGGGAGCGCTAGCTTTCTTT

V: TRBV5-6
size: -
J: TRBJ1-6
D: TRBD1
CDR3: CASSETGINSPLHF
DNA: TGTGCCAGCAGCGAGACAGGGATTAATTCACCCCTCCACTTT